This T cell receptor (beta chain) is drawn from a study of blood T cells in healthy people across ages. V lost 2 bases, J lost 9 bases, and 7 bases lay in between. This CDR3 is 11 amino acids long. This clonotype was seen only a few times. Its antigen is unidentified. Broader study findings: Age brought a roughly linear fall in TCR beta diversity measured per million T cells.

A sample-barcoded 5' primer and a J-beta primer mix were used in a second PCR of roughly 6 to 12 cycles. TCRdb reprocessed the 5' RACE reads with MiXCR, giving one entry per CDR3 protein. The sample records approximately 490,000 distinct CDR3 sequences, about 25% being singletons. These data also featured in a second study, about T cells of mothers and their children.

The chain couples TRBV12-3 or TRBV12-4 to TRBJ1-2; D gene ambiguous. Sequencing was performed on blood. This clonotype was obtained from a boy younger than 18 in good health. DNA for the CDR3: TGTGCCAGCAGTTTACGCTTGAGCTACACCTTC. Protein: CASSLRLSYTF.